The 10 T cell receptor beta chains below all came from one sample that was sequenced in a study of blood T cell repertoires in COVID-19. Sequencing was performed with immunoSEQ multiplex PCR; in TCRdb, only in-frame clones are kept and a portion is missing. Among about 180,000 clones listed, around nine tenths were seen once. Sequences were obtained from peripheral blood. The receptor set was obtained from a woman aged 70 to 79 with COVID-19, enrolled during active disease.

The V call is TRBV10-3, the J call TRBJ2-3; maybe TRBD2 (6 bases). Trimming took 5 bases from V and 2 from J, leaving 17 bases between them. CDR1 is ENHRY, CDR2 SYGVKD, per germline. The CDR3 consists of 16 residues. The CDR3 protein is CAISKLARETTDTQYF. CDR3 coding DNA: TGTGCCATCAGTAAACTAGCAAGGGAGACCACAGATACGCAGTATTTT.

The genes are TRBV6-5 and TRBJ1-6, with a possible D match to TRBD1 (5 bases). Deletions cut 8 bases from V and 9 bases from J, with 17 bases between. The germline V gene has CDR1 MNHEY and CDR2 SVGAGI. The CDR3 is 14 amino acids. CDR3 loop: CASGRRGTSSPLHF. The DNA for the CDR3 is TGTGCCAGCGGACGAAGGGGAACGTCTTCACCCCTCCACTTT.

The chain joins TRBV19 to TRBJ1-1; D call uncertain. Germline CDR1 and CDR2: LNHDA and SQIVND (reference sequence). V was pared by 6 bases and J by 6 bases, with 17 bases between. The CDR3 is made up of 14 amino acids. The CDR3 loop reads CASRVPGRAAEAFF. As DNA, the CDR3 is TGTGCCAGTAGGGTCCCGGGTCGAGCGGCTGAAGCTTTCTTT.

V and J are TRBV7-9 and TRBJ1-5, with unresolved D. Germline V gene sequence: CDR1 SEHNR, CDR2 FQNEAQ (reference sequence). The CDR3 sequence is 14 residues long. V lost 1 base, J lost 5 bases, and 9 bases lay in between. This CDR3 reads CASSLGQVHQPQHF. The CDR3, as DNA: TGTGCCAGCAGCTTAGGCCAGGTACATCAGCCCCAGCATTTT.

This sequence joins TRBV9 and TRBJ1-2; D perhaps matches TRBD1 (6 bases). V shed 0 bases and J shed 8 bases, with 14 bases lying between them. This CDR3 has 14 residues. In germline, CDR1 is SGDLS, CDR2 YYNGEE. DNA for the CDR3: TGTGCCAGCAGCGTAGATCTGGGGGCTGGAGGCTACACCTTC. Its protein product is CASSVDLGAGGYTF.

V gene TRBV29-1 combines with J gene TRBJ2-7, with TRBD1 matching over 7 bases. The germline V gene encodes CDR1 SQVTM and CDR2 ANQGSEA. V was clipped by 4 bases and J by 5 bases; unmatched bases: 5. The CDR3 is 12 residues long. In DNA, the CDR3 is TGCAGCGTTGTCTATCAGGGGGACGAGCAGTACTTC. Translated: CSVVYQGDEQYF.

The genes are TRBV5-4 and TRBJ1-2; D is possibly TRBD1 (5 bases). Deletions cut 0 bases from V and 1 base from J, with 10 bases between. The CDR3 totals 15 residues. The germline V gene has CDR1 SGHNT and CDR2 YYREEE (reference sequence). DNA of the CDR3: TGTGCCAGCAGCTTGGCGGGGGTGGGTAACTATGGCTACACCTTC. Translation: CASSLAGVGNYGYTF.

With regard to this clone: Other DNA sequences in this specimen translate into the identical CDR3. This sequence joins TRBV7-2 and TRBJ2-4, with TRBD2 matching over 11 bases. V lost 1 base to trimming and J lost 7 bases; unmatched junction nucleotides: 0. Per germline, CDR1 SGHTA and CDR2 FQGNSA. The CDR3 is 14 residues long. CDR3 in amino acids: CASSLGTSGNIQYF. The CDR3 DNA sequence: TGTGCCAGCAGCTTAGGGACTAGCGGGAACATTCAGTACTTC.

The CDR3 here is CARPMDRVGNTIYF. The DNA of the CDR3 is TGTGCTAGGCCAATGGACAGGGTCGGAAACACCATATATTTT. This chain links TRBV12-5 with TRBJ1-3; 8 nucleotides match TRBD1. The germline V gene encodes CDR1 LGHNT and CDR2 FRNRAP. The CDR3 runs to 14 residues. Trimming at V came to 9 bases and at J to 4 bases, leaving 8 bases not matched to a gene.

About this clone: The final CDR3 position lacks the conserved phenylalanine or tryptophan, pointing to a likely read error. It is unclear where the CDR3 begins or ends on the DNA, so no DNA is shown, and the CDR3 is as TCRdb lists it. The chain has TRBV4-1 and TRBJ2-7; TRBD1, the table's D call, lacks a check against the DNA. Inclusive of both ends, the CDR3 amounts to 13 amino acids. CDR1 is MGHRA, CDR2 YSYEKL, per germline. The CDR3 reads CASSQGDRGRLII.